Sequencing of this TCR beta chain was carried out in a study of control samples from healthy donors and cancer patients. The table came from immunoSEQ multiplex PCR; TCRdb's copy has only in-frame clones and leaves some out. The table for this sample gives some 190,000 clones. Sequenced sample: blood. The sequence came from a woman in her thirties in good health.

The CDR3 loop is CASSGGTGALAKNIQYF. The DNA of the CDR3 is TGTGCCAGCAGTGGGGGTACAGGGGCCCTAGCCAAAAACATTCAGTACTTC. The chain combines TRBV2 with TRBJ2-4; 7 bases align to TRBD1. Germline CDR1 SNHLY, CDR2 FYNNEI. The CDR3 extends over 17 amino acids. V trimming: 4 bases; J trimming: 0 bases; junction bases outside the gene matches: 9.